The count of the clone carrying this T cell receptor beta chain is one. The antigen is undetermined. A junction end diverges from the germline sequence, so it may reflect a read error. Bulk tumor genomic DNA (roughly 630 ng per sample) served as template. During surgery, several far-apart biopsies were obtained from every primary tumor. Enrolled individuals presented with untreated, newly diagnosed non-small cell lung cancer and received curative surgery. There were over twelve donors in total. They were all newly diagnosed non-small cell lung cancer patients undergoing surgery with curative intent. These data belong to a study of immune heterogeneity within non-small cell lung tumors. Study background: Among the tumors, a few were squamous cell carcinomas, 10 were non-squamous carcinomas and 1 was not otherwise specified.

Multiplex PCR employing 32 V and 13 J primers generated amplicons of the TCR beta CDR3. Each CDR3 protein is one row after TCRdb ran MiXCR on the multiplex PCR reads. Found here are around 2,800 distinct CDR3 sequences, about a sixth of them singletons; the top ten hold 10% to 15%. Looked up from germline, CDR1 is SGHTA and CDR2 is FQGNSA. This CDR3 comprises 18 residues. Notes on the study in general: Within each patient, tumor sites shared identical dominant CDR3 beta clonotypes and also held site-unique high-frequency clones.

V usage is TRBV7-2 and J usage is TRBJ2-1, with TRBD2 identical over 12 bases. The sequenced sample consisted of lung tumor tissue. This TCR derives from a woman in her forties or fifties with non-small cell lung cancer. The CDR3 here is CSSSVGIGLAGPYNEQFF. CDR3 bases: TGTTCCAGCAGCGTAGGTATCGGACTAGCGGGGCCCTACAATGAGCAGTTCTTC.